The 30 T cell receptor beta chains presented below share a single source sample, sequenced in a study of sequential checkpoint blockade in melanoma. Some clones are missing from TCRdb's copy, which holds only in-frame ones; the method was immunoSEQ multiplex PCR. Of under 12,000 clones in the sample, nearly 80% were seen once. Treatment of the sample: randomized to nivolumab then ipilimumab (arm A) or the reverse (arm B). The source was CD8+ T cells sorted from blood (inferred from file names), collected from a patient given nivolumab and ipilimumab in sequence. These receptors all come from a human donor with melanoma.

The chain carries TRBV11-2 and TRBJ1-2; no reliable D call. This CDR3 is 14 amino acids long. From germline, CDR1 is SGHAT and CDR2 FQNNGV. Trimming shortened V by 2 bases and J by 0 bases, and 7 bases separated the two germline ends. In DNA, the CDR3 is TGTGCCAGCAGCTTACACGGTACTAACTATGGCTACACCTTC. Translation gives CASSLHGTNYGYTF.

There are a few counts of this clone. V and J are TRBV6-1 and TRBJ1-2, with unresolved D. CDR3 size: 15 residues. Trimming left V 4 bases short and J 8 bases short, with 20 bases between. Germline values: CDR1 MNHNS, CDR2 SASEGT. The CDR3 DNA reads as TGTGCCAGCAGTGGCAACCAGGAGGGAGGAAGCGGCTACACCTTC. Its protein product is CASSGNQEGGSGYTF.

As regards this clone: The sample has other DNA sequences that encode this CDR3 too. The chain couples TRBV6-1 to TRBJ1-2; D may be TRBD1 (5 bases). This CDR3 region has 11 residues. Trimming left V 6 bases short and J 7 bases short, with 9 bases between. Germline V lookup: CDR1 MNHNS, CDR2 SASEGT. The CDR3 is CASSFGGGYTF. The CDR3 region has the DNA TGTGCCAGCAGCTTCGGGGGTGGCTACACCTTC.

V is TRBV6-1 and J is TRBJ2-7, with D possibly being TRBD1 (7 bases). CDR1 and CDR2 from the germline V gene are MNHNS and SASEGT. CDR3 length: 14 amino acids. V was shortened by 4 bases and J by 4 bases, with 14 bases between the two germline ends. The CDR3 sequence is CASSATGEAYEQYF. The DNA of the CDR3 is TGTGCCAGCAGTGCCACAGGGGAGGCTTACGAGCAGTACTTC.

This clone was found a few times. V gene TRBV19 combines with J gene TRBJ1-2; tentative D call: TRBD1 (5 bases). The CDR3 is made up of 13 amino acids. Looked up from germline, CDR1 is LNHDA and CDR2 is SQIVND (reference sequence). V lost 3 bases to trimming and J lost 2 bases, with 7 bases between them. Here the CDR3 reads CASSMGGNYGYTF. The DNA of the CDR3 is TGTGCCAGTAGTATGGGGGGAAACTATGGCTACACCTTC.

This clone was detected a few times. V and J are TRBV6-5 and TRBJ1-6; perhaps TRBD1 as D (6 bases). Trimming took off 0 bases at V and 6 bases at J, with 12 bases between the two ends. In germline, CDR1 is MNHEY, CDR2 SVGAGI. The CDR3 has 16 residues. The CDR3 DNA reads TGTGCCAGCAGTTACTCACCAGGGGTTGGTAATTCACCCCTCCACTTT. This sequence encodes CASSYSPGVGNSPLHF.

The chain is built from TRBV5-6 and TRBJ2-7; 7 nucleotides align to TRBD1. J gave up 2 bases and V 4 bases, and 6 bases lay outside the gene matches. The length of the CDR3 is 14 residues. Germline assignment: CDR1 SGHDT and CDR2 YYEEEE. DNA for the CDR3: TGTGCCAGCAGCGAGCAGACAGGGACCTACGAGCAGTACTTC. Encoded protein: CASSEQTGTYEQYF.

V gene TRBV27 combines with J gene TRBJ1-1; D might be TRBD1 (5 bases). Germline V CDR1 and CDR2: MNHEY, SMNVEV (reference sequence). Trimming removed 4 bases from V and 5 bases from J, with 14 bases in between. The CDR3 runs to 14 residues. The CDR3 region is CASSSYQGATEAFF. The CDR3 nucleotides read TGTGCCAGCAGTTCCTACCAGGGTGCTACTGAAGCTTTCTTT.

The CDR3 nucleotides read TGTGCCAGTAGTTTTAGCGGGGGCGTTTACAATGAGCAGTTCTTC. Protein sequence: CASSFSGGVYNEQFF. The rearrangement uses TRBV19 and TRBJ2-1; 9 nucleotides align to TRBD2. CDR1 LNHDA and CDR2 SQIVND come from the germline V gene (reference sequence). V shed 5 bases, J shed 4 bases, and the junction held 6 bases outside the gene matches. The CDR3 has 15 residues.

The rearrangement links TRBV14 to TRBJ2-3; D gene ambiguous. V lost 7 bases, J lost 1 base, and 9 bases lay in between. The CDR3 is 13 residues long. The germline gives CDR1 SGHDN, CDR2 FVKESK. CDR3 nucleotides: TGTGCCAGCACGCAAGCGCGCACAGATACGCAGTATTTT. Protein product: CASTQARTDTQYF.

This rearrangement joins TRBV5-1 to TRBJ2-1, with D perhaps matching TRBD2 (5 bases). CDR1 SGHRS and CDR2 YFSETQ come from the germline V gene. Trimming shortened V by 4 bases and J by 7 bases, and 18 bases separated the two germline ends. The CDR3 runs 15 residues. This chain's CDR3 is CASSGPGTGINEQFF. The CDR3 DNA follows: TGCGCCAGCAGCGGGCCCGGTACGGGGATTAATGAGCAGTTCTTC.

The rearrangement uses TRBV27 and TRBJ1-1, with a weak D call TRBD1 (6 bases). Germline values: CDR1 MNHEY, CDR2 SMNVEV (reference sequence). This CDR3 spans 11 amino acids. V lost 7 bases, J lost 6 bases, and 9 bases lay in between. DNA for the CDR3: TGTGCCAGCACTGGGGGCGCTGAAGCTTTCTTT. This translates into CASTGGAEAFF.

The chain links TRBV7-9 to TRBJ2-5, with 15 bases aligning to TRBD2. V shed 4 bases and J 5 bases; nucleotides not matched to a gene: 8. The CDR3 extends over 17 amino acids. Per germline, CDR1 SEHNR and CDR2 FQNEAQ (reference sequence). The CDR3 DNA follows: TGTGCCAGCAGCTCAGGGACTAGCGGGGGGTCAGGGGAGACCCAGTACTTC. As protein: CASSSGTSGGSGETQYF. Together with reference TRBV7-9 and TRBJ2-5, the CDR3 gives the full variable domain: DTGVSQNPRHKITKRGQNVTFRCDPISEHNRLYWYRQTLGQGPEFLTYFQNEAQLEKSRLLSDRFSAERPKGSFSTLEIQRTEQGDSAMYLCASSSGTSGGSGETQYFGPGTRLLVL.

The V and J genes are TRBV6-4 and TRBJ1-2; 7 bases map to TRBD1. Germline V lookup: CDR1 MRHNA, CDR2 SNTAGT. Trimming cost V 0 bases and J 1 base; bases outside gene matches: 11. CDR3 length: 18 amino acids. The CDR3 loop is CASSDSKGQARFNYGYTF. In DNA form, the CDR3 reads TGTGCCAGCAGTGACTCTAAAGGACAGGCTCGCTTTAACTATGGCTACACCTTC.

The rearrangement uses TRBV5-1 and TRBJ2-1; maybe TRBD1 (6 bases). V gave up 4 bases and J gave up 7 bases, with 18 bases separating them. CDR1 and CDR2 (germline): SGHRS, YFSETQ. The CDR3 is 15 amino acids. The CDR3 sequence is CASSAYYRDGNEQFF. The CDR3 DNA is TGCGCCAGCAGCGCATATTACAGGGATGGGAATGAGCAGTTCTTC.

The DNA for the CDR3 is TGTGCCAGTAGTTTCCGACAGGGCACAGATACGCAGTATTTT. Translation: CASSFRQGTDTQYF. V is TRBV19 and J is TRBJ2-3; D possibly corresponds to TRBD1 (6 bases). The CDR3 sequence is 14 residues long. V lost 5 bases and J 1 base, leaving 10 bases between the germline ends. CDR1 is LNHDA and CDR2 is SQIVND in the germline V gene (reference sequence).

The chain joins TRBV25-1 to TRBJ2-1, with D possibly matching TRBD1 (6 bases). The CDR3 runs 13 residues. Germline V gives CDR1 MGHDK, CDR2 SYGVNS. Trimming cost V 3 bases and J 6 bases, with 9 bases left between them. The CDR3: CASSEGAGNEQFF. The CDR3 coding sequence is TGTGCCAGCAGTGAGGGGGCAGGCAATGAGCAGTTCTTC.

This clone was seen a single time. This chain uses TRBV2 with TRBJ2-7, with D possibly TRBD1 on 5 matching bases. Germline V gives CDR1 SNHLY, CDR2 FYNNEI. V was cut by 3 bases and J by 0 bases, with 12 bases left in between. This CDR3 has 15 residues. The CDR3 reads CASSEGPPSSYEQYF. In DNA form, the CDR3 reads TGTGCCAGCAGTGAGGGGCCTCCGAGCTCCTACGAGCAGTACTTC. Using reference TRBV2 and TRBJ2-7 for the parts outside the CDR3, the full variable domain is EPEVTQTPSHQVTQMGQEVILRCVPISNHLYFYWYRQILGQKVEFLVSFYNNEISEKSEIFDDQFSVERPDGSNFTLKIRSTKLEDSAMYFCASSEGPPSSYEQYFGPGTRLTVT.

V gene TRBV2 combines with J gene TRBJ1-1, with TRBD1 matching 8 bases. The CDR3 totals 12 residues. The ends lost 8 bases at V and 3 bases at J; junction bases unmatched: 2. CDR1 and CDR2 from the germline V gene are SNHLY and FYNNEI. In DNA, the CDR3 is TGTGCCAGCCCGACAGGGGACACTGAAGCTTTCTTT. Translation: CASPTGDTEAFF.

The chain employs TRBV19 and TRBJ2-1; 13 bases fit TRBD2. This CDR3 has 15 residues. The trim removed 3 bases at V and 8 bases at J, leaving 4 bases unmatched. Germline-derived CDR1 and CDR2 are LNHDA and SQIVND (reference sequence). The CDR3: CASSIWTSGSHEQFF. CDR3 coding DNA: TGTGCCAGTAGTATTTGGACTAGCGGGAGTCATGAGCAGTTCTTC. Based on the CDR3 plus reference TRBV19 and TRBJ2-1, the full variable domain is DGGITQSPKYLFRKEGQNVTLSCEQNLNHDAMYWYRQDPGQGLRLIYYSQIVNDFQKGDIAEGYSVSREKKESFPLTVTSAQKNPTAFYLCASSIWTSGSHEQFFGPGTRLTVL.

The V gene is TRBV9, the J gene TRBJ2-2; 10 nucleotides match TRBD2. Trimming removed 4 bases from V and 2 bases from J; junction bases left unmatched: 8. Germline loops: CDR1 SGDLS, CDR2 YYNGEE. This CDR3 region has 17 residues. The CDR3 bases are TGTGCCAGCAGCACCCCACTAGCGGGGCTAAACACCGGGGAGCTGTTTTTT. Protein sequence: CASSTPLAGLNTGELFF.

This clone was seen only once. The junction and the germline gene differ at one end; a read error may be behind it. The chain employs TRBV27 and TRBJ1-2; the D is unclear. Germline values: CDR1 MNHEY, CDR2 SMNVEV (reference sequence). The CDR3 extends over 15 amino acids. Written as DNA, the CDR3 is TGTGCCAGCAGTTTATCATTTAGGAGTCGCTATGGCTGCACCTTC. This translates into CASSLSFRSRYGCTF.

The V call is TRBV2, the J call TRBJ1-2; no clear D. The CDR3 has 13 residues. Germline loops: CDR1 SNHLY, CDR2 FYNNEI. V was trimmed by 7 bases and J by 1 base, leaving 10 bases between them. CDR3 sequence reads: CASIRLGNYGYTF. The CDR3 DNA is TGTGCCAGCATCAGACTCGGTAACTATGGCTACACCTTC.

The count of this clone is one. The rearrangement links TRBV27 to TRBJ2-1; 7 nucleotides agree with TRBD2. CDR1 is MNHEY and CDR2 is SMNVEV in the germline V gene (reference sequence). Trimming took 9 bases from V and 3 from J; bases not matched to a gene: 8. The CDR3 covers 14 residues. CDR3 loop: CASRLLARYNEQFF. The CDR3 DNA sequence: TGTGCCAGTCGTTTACTAGCGCGCTACAATGAGCAGTTCTTC.

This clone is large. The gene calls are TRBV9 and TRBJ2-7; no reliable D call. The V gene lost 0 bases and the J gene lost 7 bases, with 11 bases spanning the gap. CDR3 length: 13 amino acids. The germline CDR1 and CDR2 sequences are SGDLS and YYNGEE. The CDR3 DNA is TGTGCCAGCAGCGTAGGAAGCCCCGGGGAGCAGTACTTC. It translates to CASSVGSPGEQYF.

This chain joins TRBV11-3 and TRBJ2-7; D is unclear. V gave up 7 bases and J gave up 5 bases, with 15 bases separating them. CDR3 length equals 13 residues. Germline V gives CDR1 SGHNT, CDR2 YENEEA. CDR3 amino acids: CASTPDWPDEQYF. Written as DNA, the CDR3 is TGTGCCAGCACCCCAGACTGGCCCGACGAGCAGTACTTC.

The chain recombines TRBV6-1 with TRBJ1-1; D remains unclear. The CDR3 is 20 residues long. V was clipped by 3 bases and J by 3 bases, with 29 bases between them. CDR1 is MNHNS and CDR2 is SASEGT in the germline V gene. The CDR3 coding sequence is TGTGCCAGCAGTGATCCCTACTCTAGAGCTATCGGGCGGGCGGACACTGAAGCTTTCTTT. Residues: CASSDPYSRAIGRADTEAFF.

The CDR3, as DNA: TGTGCCAGCAGTCGGCCCAGAGGGAATGGCTACACCTTC. This encodes CASSRPRGNGYTF. The genes are TRBV7-6 and TRBJ1-2; D gene uncertain. The CDR3 is made up of 13 amino acids. Trimming pared 6 bases from V and 6 bases from J, leaving 14 bases between. Germline CDR1 reads SGHVS; CDR2 reads FNYEAQ.

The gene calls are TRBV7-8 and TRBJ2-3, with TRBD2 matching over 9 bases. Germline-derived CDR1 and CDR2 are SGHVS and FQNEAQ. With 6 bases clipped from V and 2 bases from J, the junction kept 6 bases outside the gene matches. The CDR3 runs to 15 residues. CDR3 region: CASRDSGGYTDTQYF. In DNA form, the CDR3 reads TGTGCCAGCAGGGATAGCGGGGGCTACACAGATACGCAGTATTTT.

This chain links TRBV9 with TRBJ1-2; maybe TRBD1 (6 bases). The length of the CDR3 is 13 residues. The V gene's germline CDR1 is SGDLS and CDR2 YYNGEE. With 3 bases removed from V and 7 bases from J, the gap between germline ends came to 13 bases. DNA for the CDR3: TGTGCCAGCAGCGAAACAGGGTCCGGTGGCTACACCTTC. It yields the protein CASSETGSGGYTF.